A selection of T cell receptor beta chains follows, all from one sample in a study of T cells in Graves' hyperthyroidism and ophthalmopathy. MiXCR was run by TCRdb on the multiplex PCR reads, yielding one entry per CDR3 protein. The sample lists about 840,000 distinct CDR3 sequences; about 38% were seen once. Sequenced material: blood. The receptors were gathered from a man between 18 and 35 years old with Graves' hyperthyroidism. Both conserved end residues are part of each CDR3. D genes are given only for firm matches. Part of the rows lack a size; the others show once, few, many or a class for expanded clones.

CDR3aa: CASSLDREGKTVF; CDR3nt: TGTGCCAGCAGCCTTGACAGGGAGGGAAAAACTGTTTTT; v_gene: TRBV7-9; abundance: few; d_gene: TRBD1; j_gene: TRBJ1-4
CDR3aa: CASSVEPGGGEQYF; CDR3nt: TGTGCCAGCAGCGTAGAGCCAGGGGGCGGCGAGCAGTACTTC; v_gene: TRBV9; abundance: many; d_gene: TRBD1; j_gene: TRBJ2-7
CDR3aa: CASRGGTVGEQYF; CDR3nt: TGTGCCAGCAGAGGGGGGACAGTGGGGGAGCAGTACTTC; v_gene: TRBV6-5; abundance: once; d_gene: -; j_gene: TRBJ2-7
CDR3aa: CAIRDRDTEAFF; CDR3nt: TGTGCCATCAGGGACAGGGACACTGAAGCTTTCTTT; v_gene: TRBV10-3; abundance: many; d_gene: TRBD1; j_gene: TRBJ1-1
CDR3aa: CASSGDTGDYGYTF; CDR3nt: TGTGCCAGCAGCGGTGATACAGGGGACTATGGCTACACCTTC; v_gene: TRBV9; abundance: -; d_gene: TRBD1; j_gene: TRBJ1-2
CDR3aa: CSAGGGARNQPQHF; CDR3nt: TGCAGTGCTGGCGGTGGGGCCCGCAATCAGCCCCAGCATTTT; v_gene: TRBV20-1; abundance: -; d_gene: -; j_gene: TRBJ1-5
CDR3aa: CASSVGTVAGARETQYF; CDR3nt: TGTGCCAGCAGCGTAGGAACGGTAGCGGGGGCTCGAGAGACCCAGTACTTC; v_gene: TRBV9; abundance: few; d_gene: TRBD2; j_gene: TRBJ2-5
CDR3aa: CASSLRWPTGGADGYTF; CDR3nt: TGTGCCAGCAGCTTAAGGTGGCCGACAGGAGGCGCGGATGGCTACACCTTC; v_gene: TRBV7-9; abundance: many; d_gene: -; j_gene: TRBJ1-2
CDR3aa: CASSSNQLLNEKLFF; CDR3nt: TGTGCCAGCAGCTCTAATCAGCTCCTGAATGAAAAACTGTTTTTT; v_gene: TRBV10-3; abundance: few; d_gene: -; j_gene: TRBJ1-4
CDR3aa: CASSSLRDYEQYF; CDR3nt: TGTGCCAGCAGCTCCTTGCGGGACTACGAGCAGTACTTC; v_gene: TRBV7-2; abundance: -; d_gene: -; j_gene: TRBJ2-7